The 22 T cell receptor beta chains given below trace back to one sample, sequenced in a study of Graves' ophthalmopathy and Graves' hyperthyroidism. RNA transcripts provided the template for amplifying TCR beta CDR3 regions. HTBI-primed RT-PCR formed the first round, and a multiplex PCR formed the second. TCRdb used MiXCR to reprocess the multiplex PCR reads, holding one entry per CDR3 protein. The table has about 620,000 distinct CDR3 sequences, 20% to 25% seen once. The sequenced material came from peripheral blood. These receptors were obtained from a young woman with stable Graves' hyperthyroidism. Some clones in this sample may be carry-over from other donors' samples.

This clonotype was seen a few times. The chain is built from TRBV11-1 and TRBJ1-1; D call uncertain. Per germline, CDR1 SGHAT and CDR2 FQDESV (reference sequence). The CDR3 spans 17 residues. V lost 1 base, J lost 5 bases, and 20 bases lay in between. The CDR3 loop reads CASSLGAGGPSRTEAFF. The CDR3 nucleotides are TGTGCCAGCAGCTTAGGGGCGGGAGGGCCCTCGAGAACTGAAGCTTTCTTT.

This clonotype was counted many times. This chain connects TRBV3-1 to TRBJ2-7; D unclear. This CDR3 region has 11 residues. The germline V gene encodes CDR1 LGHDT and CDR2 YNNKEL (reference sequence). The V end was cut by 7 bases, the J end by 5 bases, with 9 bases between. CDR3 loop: CASIYGDEQYF. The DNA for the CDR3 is TGTGCCAGCATTTACGGAGACGAGCAGTACTTC.

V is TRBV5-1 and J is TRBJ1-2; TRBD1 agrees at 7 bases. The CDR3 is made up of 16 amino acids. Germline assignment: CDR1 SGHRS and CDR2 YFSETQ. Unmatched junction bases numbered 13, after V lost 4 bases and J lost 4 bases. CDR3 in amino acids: CASSPPSGTESYGYTF. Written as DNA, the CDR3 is TGCGCCAGCAGCCCTCCGTCCGGGACAGAATCCTATGGCTACACCTTC.

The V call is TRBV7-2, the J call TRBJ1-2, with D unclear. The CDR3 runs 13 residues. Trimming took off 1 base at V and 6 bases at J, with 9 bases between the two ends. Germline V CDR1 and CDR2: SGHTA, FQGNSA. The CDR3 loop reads CASSLESGNGYTF. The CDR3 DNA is TGTGCCAGCAGCTTAGAGAGCGGTAATGGCTACACCTTC.

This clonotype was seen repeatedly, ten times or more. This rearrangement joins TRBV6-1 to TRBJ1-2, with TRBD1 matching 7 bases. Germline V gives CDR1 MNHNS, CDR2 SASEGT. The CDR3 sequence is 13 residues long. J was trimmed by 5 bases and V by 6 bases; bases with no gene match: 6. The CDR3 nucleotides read TGTGCCAGCAGACCCGGGACAGAATATGGCTACACCTTC. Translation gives CASRPGTEYGYTF.

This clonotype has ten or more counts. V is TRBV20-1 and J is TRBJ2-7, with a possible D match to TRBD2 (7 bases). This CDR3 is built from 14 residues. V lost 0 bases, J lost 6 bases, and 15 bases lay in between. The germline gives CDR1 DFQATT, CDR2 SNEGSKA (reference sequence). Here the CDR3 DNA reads TGCAGTGCTAGAGATGGGGGGGCGAATCCCGAGCAGTACTTC. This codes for CSARDGGANPEQYF.

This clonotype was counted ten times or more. The CDR3 is CASSAGGGAYEQYF. CDR3 DNA sequence: TGTGCCAGCAGTGCAGGGGGGGGGGCCTACGAGCAGTACTTC. The V gene is TRBV6-1, the J gene TRBJ2-7; D may match TRBD1 or TRBD2 (7 bases each). Germline values: CDR1 MNHNS, CDR2 SASEGT. V gave up 4 bases and J gave up 2 bases, with 12 bases separating them. The CDR3 is 14 residues long.

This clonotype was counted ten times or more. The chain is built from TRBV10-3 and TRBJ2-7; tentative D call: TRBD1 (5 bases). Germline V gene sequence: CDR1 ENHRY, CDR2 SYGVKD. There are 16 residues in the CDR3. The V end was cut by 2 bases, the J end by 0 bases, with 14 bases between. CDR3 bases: TGTGCCATCAGTGAGCCAGACAGCGAAAGCTCCTACGAGCAGTACTTC. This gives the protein CAISEPDSESSYEQYF.

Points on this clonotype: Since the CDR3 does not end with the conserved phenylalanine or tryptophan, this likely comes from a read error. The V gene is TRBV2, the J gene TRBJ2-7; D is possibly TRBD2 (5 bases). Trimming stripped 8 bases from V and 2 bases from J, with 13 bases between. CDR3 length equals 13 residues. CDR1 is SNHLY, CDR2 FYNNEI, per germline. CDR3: CASWGRGTYEQYL. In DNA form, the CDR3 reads TGTGCCAGCTGGGGTCGGGGAACCTACGAGCAGTACTTG.

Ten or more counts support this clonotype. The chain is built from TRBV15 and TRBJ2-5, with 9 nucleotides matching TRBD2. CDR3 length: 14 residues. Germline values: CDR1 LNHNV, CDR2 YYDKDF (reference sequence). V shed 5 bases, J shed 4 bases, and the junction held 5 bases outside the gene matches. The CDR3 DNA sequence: TGTGCCACCAGCGGTAGCGGGGGCCGAGAGACCCAGTACTTC. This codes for CATSGSGGRETQYF.

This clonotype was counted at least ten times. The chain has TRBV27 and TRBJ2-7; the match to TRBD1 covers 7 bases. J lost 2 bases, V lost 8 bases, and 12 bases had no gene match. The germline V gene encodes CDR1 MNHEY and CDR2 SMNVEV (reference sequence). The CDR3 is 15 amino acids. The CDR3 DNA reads TGTGCCAGCCAACCCGATCTGGGACAGCCCTACGAGCAGTACTTC. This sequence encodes CASQPDLGQPYEQYF.

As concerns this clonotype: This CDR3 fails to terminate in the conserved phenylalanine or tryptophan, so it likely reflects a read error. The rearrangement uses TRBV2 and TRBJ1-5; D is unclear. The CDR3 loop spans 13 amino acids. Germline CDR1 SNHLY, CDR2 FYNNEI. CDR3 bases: TGTGCCAGCGGTGAAGGCCGGGCTCAGCCCCAGCATGTT. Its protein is CASGEGRAQPQHV.

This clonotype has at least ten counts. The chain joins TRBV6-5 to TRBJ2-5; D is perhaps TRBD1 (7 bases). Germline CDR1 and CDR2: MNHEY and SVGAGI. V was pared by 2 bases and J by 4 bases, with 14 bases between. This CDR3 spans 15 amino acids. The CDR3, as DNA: TGTGCCAGCAGTTACCACGGGACAGCGGGAGAGACCCAGTACTTC. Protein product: CASSYHGTAGETQYF.

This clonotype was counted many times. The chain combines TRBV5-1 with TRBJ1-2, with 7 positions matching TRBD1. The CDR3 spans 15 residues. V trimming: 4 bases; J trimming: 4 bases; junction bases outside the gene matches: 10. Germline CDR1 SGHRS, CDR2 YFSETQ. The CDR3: CASSLDGTASYGYTF. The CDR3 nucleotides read TGCGCCAGCAGCCTCGATGGGACAGCCAGCTATGGCTACACCTTC.

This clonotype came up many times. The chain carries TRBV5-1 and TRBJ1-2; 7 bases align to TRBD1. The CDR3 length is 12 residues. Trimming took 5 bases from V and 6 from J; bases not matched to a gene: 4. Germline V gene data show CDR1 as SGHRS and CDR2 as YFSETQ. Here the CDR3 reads CASSTTGDGYTF. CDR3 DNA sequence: TGCGCCAGCAGTACAACAGGGGATGGCTACACCTTC.

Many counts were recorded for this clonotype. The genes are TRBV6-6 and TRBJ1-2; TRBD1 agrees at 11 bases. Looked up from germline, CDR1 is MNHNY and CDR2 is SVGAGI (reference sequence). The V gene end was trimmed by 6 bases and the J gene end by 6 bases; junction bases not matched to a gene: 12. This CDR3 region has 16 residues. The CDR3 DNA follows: TGTGCCAGCAGGCAGGGGTCGGACAGGGGGCGCGATGGCTACACCTTC. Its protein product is CASRQGSDRGRDGYTF.

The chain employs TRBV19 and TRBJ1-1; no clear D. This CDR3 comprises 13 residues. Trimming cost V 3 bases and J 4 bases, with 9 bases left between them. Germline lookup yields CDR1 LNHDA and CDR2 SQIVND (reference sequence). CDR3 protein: CASSMEVGTEAFF. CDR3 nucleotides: TGTGCCAGTAGTATGGAGGTAGGCACTGAAGCTTTCTTT.

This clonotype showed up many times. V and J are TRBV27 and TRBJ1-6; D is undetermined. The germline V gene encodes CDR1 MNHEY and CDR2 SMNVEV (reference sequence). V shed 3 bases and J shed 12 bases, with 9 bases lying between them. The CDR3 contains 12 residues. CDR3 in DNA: TGTGCCAGCAGTTTTGCCAAAGGACCCCTCCACTTT. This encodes CASSFAKGPLHF.

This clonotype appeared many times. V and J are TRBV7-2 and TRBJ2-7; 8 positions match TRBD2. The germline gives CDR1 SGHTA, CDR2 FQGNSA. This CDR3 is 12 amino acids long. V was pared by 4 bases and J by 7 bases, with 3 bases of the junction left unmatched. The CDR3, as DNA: TGTGCCAGCAGCTGGAGACTAGCGGAGCAGTACTTC. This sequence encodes CASSWRLAEQYF.

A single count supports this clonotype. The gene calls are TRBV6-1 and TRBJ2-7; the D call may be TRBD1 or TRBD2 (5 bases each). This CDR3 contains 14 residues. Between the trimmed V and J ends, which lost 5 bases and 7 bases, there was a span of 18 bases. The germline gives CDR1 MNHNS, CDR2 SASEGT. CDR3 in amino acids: CASSRDPISWEQYF. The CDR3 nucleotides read TGTGCCAGCAGTCGGGACCCGATTTCTTGGGAGCAGTACTTC.

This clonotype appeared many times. CDR3 sequence: CASSHGGTGYETQYF. As DNA, the CDR3 is TGTGCCAGCAGTCACGGGGGGACAGGGTACGAGACCCAGTACTTC. The V call is TRBV28, the J call TRBJ2-5; 9 bases agree with TRBD1. CDR3 length: 15 residues. V trimming: 5 bases; J trimming: 5 bases; junction bases outside the gene matches: 9. Germline CDR1 and CDR2: MDHEN and SYDVKM. The entire variable domain, with the rest obtained from reference TRBV28 and TRBJ2-5, is as follows: DVKVTQSSRYLVKRTGEKVFLECVQDMDHENMFWYRQDPGLGLRLIYFSYDVKMKEKGDIPEGYSVSREKKERFSLILESASTNQTSMYLCASSHGGTGYETQYFGPGTRLLVL.

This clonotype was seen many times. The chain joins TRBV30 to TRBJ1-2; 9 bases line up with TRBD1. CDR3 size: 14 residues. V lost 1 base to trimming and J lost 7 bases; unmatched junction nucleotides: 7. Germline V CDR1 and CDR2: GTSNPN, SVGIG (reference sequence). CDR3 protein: CAWSDTGTGSGYTF. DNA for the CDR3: TGTGCCTGGAGTGATACCGGGACAGGGAGTGGCTACACCTTC.